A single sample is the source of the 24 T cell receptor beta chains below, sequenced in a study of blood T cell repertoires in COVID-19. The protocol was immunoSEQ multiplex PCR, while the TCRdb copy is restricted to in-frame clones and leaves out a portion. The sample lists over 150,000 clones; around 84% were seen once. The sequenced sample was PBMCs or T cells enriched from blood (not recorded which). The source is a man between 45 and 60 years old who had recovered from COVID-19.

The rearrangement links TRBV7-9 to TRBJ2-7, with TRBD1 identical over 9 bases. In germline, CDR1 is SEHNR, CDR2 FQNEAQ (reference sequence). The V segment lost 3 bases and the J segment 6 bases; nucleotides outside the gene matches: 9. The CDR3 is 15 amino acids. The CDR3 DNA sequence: TGTGCCAGCAGCTTCACGACTGGGACAGGGAGCGAGCAGTACTTC. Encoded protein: CASSFTTGTGSEQYF.

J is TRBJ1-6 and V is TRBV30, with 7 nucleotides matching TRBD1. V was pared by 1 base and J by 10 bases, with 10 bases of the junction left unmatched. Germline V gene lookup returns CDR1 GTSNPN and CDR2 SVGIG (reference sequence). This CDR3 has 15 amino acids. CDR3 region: CAWSARTGVGSPLHF. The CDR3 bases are TGTGCCTGGAGTGCTAGAACAGGGGTAGGGTCACCCCTCCACTTT. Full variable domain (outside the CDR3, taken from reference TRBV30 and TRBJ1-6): SQTIHQWPATLVQPVGSPLSLECTVEGTSNPNLYWYRQAAGRGLQLLFYSVGIGQISSEVPQNLSASRPQDRQFILSSKKLLLSDSGFYLCAWSARTGVGSPLHFGNGTRLTVT.

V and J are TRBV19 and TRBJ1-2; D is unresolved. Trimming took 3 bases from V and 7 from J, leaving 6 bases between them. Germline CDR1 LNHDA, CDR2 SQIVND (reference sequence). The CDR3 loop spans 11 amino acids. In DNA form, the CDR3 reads TGTGCCAGTAGTATCCAGTTTGGCTACACCTTC. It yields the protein CASSIQFGYTF.

The CDR3 DNA is TGTGCCAGCAGCTTAGCGCTTGGCGGGCCCCAGCATTTT. It yields the protein CASSLALGGPQHF. V is TRBV7-2 and J is TRBJ1-5; D uncertain. The V end lost 0 bases, the J end lost 9 bases, and 9 bases lay between the germline ends. This CDR3 spans 13 amino acids. Germline V CDR1 and CDR2: SGHTA, FQGNSA.

The CDR3 sequence is CASSLTAGGPNTGELFF. Written as DNA, the CDR3 is TGTGCCAGCAGCTTAACGGCGGGGGGACCGAACACCGGGGAGCTGTTTTTT. This chain connects TRBV7-8 to TRBJ2-2; 8 nucleotides align to TRBD2. In germline, CDR1 is SGHVS, CDR2 FQNEAQ. Trimming took 2 bases from V and 0 from J; bases not matched to a gene: 5. The CDR3 has 17 amino acids.

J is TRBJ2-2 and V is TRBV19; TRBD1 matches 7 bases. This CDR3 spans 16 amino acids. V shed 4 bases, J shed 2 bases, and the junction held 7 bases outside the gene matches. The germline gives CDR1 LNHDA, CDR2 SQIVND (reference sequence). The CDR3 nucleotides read TGTGCCAGTAGTACGACAGGGAACAGAAACACCGGGGAGCTGTTTTTT. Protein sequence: CASSTTGNRNTGELFF.

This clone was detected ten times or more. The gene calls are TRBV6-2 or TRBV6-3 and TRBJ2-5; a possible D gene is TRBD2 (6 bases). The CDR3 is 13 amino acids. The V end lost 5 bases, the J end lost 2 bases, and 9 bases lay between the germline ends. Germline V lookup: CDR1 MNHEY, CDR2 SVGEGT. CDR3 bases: TGTGCCAGCAGTGGGGACTTTCAAGAGACCCAGTACTTC. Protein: CASSGDFQETQYF.

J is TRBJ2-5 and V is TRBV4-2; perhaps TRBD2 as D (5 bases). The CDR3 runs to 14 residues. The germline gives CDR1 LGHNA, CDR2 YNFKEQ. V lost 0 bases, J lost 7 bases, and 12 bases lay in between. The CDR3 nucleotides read TGTGCCAGCAGCCAAGATCGAGGGCCGAGGACCCAGTACTTC. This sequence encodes CASSQDRGPRTQYF.

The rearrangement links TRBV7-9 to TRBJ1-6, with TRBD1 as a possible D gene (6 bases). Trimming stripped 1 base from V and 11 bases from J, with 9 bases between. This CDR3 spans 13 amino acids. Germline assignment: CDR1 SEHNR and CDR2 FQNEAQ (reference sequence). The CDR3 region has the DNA TGTGCCAGCAGCTTAGACCAGGGGACACCCCTCCACTTT. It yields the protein CASSLDQGTPLHF.

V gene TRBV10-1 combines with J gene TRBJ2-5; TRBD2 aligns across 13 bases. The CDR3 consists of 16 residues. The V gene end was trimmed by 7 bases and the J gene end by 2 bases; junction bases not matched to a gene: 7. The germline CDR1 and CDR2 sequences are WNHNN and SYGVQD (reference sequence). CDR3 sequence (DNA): TGCGCCAGCACCCGAGGGACTAGCGGGGATCAAGAGACCCAGTACTTC. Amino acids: CASTRGTSGDQETQYF.

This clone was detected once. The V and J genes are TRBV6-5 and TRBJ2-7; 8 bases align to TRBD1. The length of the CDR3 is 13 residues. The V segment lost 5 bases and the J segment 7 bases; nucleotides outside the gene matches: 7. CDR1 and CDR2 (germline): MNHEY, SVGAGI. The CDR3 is CASSPPTGGEQYF. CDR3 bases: TGTGCCAGCAGTCCCCCTACAGGGGGAGAGCAGTACTTC.

This CDR3 is CASGFRYQRGDEQFF. In nucleotides, the CDR3 is TGTGCTAGTGGTTTCAGGTACCAGCGGGGGGATGAGCAGTTCTTC. The rearrangement uses TRBV12-5 and TRBJ2-1, with 9 bases that match TRBD2. The CDR3 extends over 15 amino acids. Trimming took 3 bases from V and 8 from J; bases not matched to a gene: 8. Germline assignment: CDR1 LGHNT and CDR2 FRNRAP.

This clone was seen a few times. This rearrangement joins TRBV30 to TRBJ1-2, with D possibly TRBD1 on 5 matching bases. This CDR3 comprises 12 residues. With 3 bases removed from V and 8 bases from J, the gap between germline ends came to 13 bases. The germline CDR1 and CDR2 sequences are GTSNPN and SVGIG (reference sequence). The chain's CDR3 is CAWSNGRGGYTF. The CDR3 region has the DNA TGTGCCTGGAGCAATGGGAGGGGAGGCTACACCTTC.

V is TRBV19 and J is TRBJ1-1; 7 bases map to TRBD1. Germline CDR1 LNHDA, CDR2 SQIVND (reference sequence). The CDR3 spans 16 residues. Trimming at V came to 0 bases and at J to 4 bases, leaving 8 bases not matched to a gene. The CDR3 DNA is TGTGCCAGTAGTATAGATCGAGGGGGCGCGGGCACTGAAGCTTTCTTT. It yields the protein CASSIDRGGAGTEAFF.

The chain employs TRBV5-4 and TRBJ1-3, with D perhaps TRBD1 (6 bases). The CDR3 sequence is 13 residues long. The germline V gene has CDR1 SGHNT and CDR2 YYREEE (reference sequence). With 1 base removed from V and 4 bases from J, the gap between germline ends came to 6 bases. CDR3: CASSLTGGNTIYF. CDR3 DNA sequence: TGTGCCAGCAGCTTGACAGGGGGAAACACCATATATTTT.

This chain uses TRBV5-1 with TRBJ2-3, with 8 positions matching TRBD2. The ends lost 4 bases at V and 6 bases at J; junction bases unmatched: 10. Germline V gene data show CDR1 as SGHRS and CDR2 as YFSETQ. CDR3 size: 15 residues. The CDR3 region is CASSQNRGGVDTQYF. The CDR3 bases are TGCGCCAGCAGCCAAAATCGGGGGGGCGTTGATACGCAGTATTTT. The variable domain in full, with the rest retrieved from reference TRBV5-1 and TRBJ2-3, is KAGVTQTPRYLIKTRGQQVTLSCSPISGHRSVSWYQQTPGQGLQFLFEYFSETQRNKGNFPGRFSGRQFSNSRSEMNVSTLELGDSALYLCASSQNRGGVDTQYFGPGTRLTVL.

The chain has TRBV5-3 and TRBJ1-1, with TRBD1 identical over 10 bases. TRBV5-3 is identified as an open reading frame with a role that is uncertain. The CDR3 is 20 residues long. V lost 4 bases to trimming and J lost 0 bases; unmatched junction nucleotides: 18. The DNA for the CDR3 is TGTGCCAGAAGCGCGGGACAGGGGTTCCTGAAGGTCGGTATGAACACTGAAGCTTTCTTT. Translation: CARSAGQGFLKVGMNTEAFF.

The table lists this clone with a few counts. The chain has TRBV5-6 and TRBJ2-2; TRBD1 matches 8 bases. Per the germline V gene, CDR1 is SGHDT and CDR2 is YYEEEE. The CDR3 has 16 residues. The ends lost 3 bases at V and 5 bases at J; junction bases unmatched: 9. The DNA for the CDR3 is TGTGCCAGCAGCTCCCTAACAGGGGGTTTTACCGGGGAGCTGTTTTTT. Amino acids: CASSSLTGGFTGELFF.

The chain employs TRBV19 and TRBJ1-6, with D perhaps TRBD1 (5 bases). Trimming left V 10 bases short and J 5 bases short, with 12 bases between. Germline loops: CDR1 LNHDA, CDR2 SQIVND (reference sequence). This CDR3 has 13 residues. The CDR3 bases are TGTGCCACAAAAGACAGACATAATTCACCCCTCCACTTT. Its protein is CATKDRHNSPLHF.

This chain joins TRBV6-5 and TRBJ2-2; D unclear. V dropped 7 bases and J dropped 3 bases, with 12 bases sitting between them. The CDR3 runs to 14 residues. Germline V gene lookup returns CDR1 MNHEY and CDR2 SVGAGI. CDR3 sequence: CASKIAGDTGELFF. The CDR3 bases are TGTGCCAGCAAGATTGCCGGTGACACCGGGGAGCTGTTTTTT.

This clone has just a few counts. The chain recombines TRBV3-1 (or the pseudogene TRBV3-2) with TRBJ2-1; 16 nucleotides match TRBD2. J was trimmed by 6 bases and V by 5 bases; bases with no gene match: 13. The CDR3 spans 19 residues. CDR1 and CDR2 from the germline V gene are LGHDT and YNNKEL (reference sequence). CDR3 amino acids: CASSRRGLAGGPRGNEQFF. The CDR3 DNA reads TGTGCCAGCAGCAGACGGGGACTAGCGGGGGGGCCGCGTGGCAATGAGCAGTTCTTC.

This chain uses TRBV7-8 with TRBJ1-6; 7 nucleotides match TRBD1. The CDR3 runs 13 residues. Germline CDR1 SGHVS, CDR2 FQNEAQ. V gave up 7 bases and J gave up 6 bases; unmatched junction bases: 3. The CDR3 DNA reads TGTGCCAGCAACCGACAGGGTAATTCACCCCTCCACTTT. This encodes CASNRQGNSPLHF.

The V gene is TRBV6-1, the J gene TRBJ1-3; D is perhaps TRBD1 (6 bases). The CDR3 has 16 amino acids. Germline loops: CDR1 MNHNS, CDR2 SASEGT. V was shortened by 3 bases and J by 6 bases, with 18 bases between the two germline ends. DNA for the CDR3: TGTGCCAGCAGTGACCGCTGGACAGATTTACAAAACACCATATATTTT. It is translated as CASSDRWTDLQNTIYF.

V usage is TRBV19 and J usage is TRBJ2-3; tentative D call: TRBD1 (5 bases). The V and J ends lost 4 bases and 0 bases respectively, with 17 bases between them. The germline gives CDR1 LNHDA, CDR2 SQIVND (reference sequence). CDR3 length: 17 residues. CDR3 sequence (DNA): TGTGCCAGTAGTACGGATACCAGGGCCTCTAGCACAGATACGCAGTATTTT. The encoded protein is CASSTDTRASSTDTQYF. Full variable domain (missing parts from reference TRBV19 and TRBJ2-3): DGGITQSPKYLFRKEGQNVTLSCEQNLNHDAMYWYRQDPGQGLRLIYYSQIVNDFQKGDIAEGYSVSREKKESFPLTVTSAQKNPTAFYLCASSTDTRASSTDTQYFGPGTRLTVL.